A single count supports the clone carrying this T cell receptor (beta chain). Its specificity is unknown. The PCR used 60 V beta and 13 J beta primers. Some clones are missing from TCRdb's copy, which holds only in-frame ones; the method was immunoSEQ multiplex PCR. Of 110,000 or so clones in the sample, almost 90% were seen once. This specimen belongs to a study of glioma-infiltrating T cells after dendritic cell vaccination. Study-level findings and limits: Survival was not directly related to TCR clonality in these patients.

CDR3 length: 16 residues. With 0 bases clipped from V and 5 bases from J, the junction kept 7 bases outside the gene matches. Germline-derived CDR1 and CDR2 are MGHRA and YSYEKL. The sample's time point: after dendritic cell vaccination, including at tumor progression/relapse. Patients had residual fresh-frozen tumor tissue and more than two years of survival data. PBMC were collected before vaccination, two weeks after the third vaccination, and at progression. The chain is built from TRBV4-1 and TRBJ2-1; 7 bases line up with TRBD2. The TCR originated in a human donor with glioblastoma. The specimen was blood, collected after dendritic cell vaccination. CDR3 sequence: CASSQDPQAGDNEQFF. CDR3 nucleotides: TGCGCCAGCAGCCAAGACCCTCAGGCGGGAGACAATGAGCAGTTCTTC.